One and the same sample provided the 5 T cell receptor beta chains below, sequenced in a study of shared clonotypes between healthy human individuals. The repertoire was sequenced with immunoSEQ multiplex PCR; TCRdb's copy has only in-frame clones and lacks some. The sample contains about 680,000 clones, just over 90% of which appear only once. CD45RO-negative, CCR7-positively selected cells formed the naive CD8 fraction, excluding terminally differentiated effector memory CD45RA+ cells. What was sequenced was naive CD8+ T cells sorted from blood. The receptor set was obtained from a man aged 30-40 years in good health.

This chain links TRBV2 with TRBJ2-1; TRBD2 agrees at 7 bases. This CDR3 is 16 amino acids long. Germline loops: CDR1 SNHLY, CDR2 FYNNEI. Losses at the gene ends were 3 bases for V and 1 base for J; bases not matched to a gene: 6. CDR3 region: CASSDTPAGSYNEQFF. Written as DNA, the CDR3 is TGTGCCAGCAGTGATACCCCAGCGGGGTCCTACAATGAGCAGTTCTTC.

The rearrangement joins TRBV4-1 to TRBJ2-3; 12 positions match TRBD2. This CDR3 is 15 amino acids long. Germline-derived CDR1 and CDR2 are MGHRA and YSYEKL. V was pared by 4 bases and J by 5 bases, with 4 bases of the junction left unmatched. The CDR3 here is CASSLAGLAGDTQYF. The CDR3 DNA sequence: TGCGCCAGCAGCCTCGCGGGACTAGCGGGAGATACGCAGTATTTT.

A word on this clone: This sample also contains other DNA sequences that code for the same CDR3. The chain recombines TRBV4-1 with TRBJ2-7; D remains unclear. Germline V lookup: CDR1 MGHRA, CDR2 YSYEKL. This CDR3 spans 14 amino acids. The V gene lost 0 bases and the J gene lost 2 bases, with 8 bases spanning the gap. CDR3 in amino acids: CASSQEPRAYEQYF. Here the CDR3 DNA reads TGCGCCAGCAGCCAAGAACCACGGGCCTACGAGCAGTACTTC.

The sample holds a few counts of this clone. The genes are TRBV29-1 and TRBJ2-3; no clear D. The CDR3 totals 10 residues. Trimming stripped 4 bases from V and 6 bases from J, with 5 bases between. Germline V CDR1 and CDR2: SQVTM, ANQGSEA. This CDR3 reads CSVAGDTQYF. The CDR3, as DNA: TGCAGCGTTGCTGGGGATACGCAGTATTTT.

The gene calls are TRBV27 and TRBJ1-1, with D uncertain. The CDR3 is made up of 13 amino acids. The ends were cut back, 5 bases at V and 2 bases at J, with 9 bases in the middle. CDR1 and CDR2 (germline): MNHEY, SMNVEV (reference sequence). The CDR3 protein is CASSPGANTEAFF. Here the CDR3 DNA reads TGTGCCAGCAGTCCAGGCGCCAACACTGAAGCTTTCTTT.